Listed below are T cell receptor beta chains from one sample, sequenced in a study of spatial heterogeneity in lung cancer. MiXCR, applied by TCRdb to the 5' RACE reads, yields one record per CDR3 protein. Among around 89,000 distinct CDR3 sequences listed, 9.5% to 15% were seen once. This material consisted of PBMCs, taken at surgery. Receptors originate from a male donor with early-stage non-small cell lung cancer. CDR3s include the opening cysteine and the closing phenylalanine or tryptophan. The D gene is left open where the match is weak. Rows give clone size only sometimes, using once, few, many, or a class for an expanded clone.

length | D | J | size | V | DNA | CDR3
14 | TRBD1 | TRBJ2-7 | few | TRBV9 | TGTGCCAGCAGCGTGGGACAGGGGACCTACGAGCAGTACTTC | CASSVGQGTYEQYF
16 | TRBD2 | TRBJ2-1 | few | TRBV5-4 | TGTGCCAGCAGCCGGACTAGCGGGCGCTCCTACAATGAGCAGTTCTTC | CASSRTSGRSYNEQFF
12 | NA | TRBJ2-1 | NA | TRBV7-6 | TGTGCCAGCAGCCTCGGGACATATGAGCAGTTCTTC | CASSLGTYEQFF
15 | NA | TRBJ1-6 | many | TRBV12-3/TRBV12-4 | TGTGCCAGCAGTGGGGACTTCTCGTATAATTCACCCCTCCACTTT | CASSGDFSYNSPLHF
14 | NA | TRBJ1-6 | NA | TRBV7-2 | TGTGCCAGCAGGGCCGTGGGGCGCGATTCACCCCTCCACTTT | CASRAVGRDSPLHF
17 | NA | TRBJ2-5 | few | TRBV4-3 | TGCGCCAGCAGCCAAGTCCTCGGGGGCGGGGTAAAAGAGACCCAGTACTTC | CASSQVLGGGVKETQYF
13 | TRBD1 | TRBJ1-5 | NA | TRBV24-1 | TGTGCCACCAGTGATACAGGGGCTGGGCCCCAGCATTTT | CATSDTGAGPQHF
15 | TRBD2 | TRBJ2-3 | few | TRBV28 | TGTGCCAGCAGTCCCCTTACTAGCGGGGCCTTTACGCAGTATTTT | CASSPLTSGAFTQYF
16 | TRBD1 | TRBJ1-2 | few | TRBV14 | TGTGCCAGCAGCCCTCACAGGGGTCGTCAAGGCTATGGCTACACCTTC | CASSPHRGRQGYGYTF
19 | TRBD1 | TRBJ1-6 | many | TRBV6-4 | TGTGCCAGCAGTGACTCCCCCCGAGACAGGGCCGAGGCGAATTCACCCCTCCACTTT | CASSDSPRDRAEANSPLHF
14 | TRBD2 | TRBJ2-3 | few | TRBV6-6 | TGTGCCAGCAGGCGCGGGGGGCCTTTAGATACGCAGTATTTT | CASRRGGPLDTQYF
15 | NA | TRBJ2-6 | NA | TRBV2 | TGTGCCAGCAGTGAGTCCCTCTCTGGGGCCAACGTCCTGACTTTC | CASSESLSGANVLTF
12 | NA | TRBJ2-7 | NA | TRBV11-2 | TGTGCCAGCAGCTTTCACGGGGAAGAGCAGTACTTC | CASSFHGEEQYF
15 | NA | TRBJ2-2 | many | TRBV11-1 | TGTGCCAGCAGCTTTCGAGGGGAGAACACCGGGGAGCTGTTTTTT | CASSFRGENTGELFF
12 | NA | TRBJ1-2 | many | TRBV27 | TGTGCCAGCAAAGGGCTTAACTATGGCTACACCTTC | CASKGLNYGYTF
16 | NA | TRBJ2-1 | many | TRBV5-1 | TGCGCCAGCAGCTTGGCCGGACGGACTACCTACAATGAGCAGTTCTTC | CASSLAGRTTYNEQFF
15 | NA | TRBJ1-2 | many | TRBV19 | TGTGCCAGTAGTACCCGCCAGGCCTCTAACTATGGCTACACCTTC | CASSTRQASNYGYTF
13 | TRBD1 | TRBJ1-1 | NA | TRBV20-1 | TGCAGTGCTAGATCAGACAGGGCGACTGAAGCTTTCTTT | CSARSDRATEAFF
15 | TRBD1 | TRBJ2-7 | many | TRBV29-1 | TGCAGCGTTGTTGGACAGGGTCAAACCACCTACGAGCAGTACTTC | CSVVGQGQTTYEQYF
13 | NA | TRBJ2-7 | few | TRBV20-1 | TGCAGTGCTAGAGATCGGGCGCCATACGAGCAGTACTTC | CSARDRAPYEQYF
14 | NA | TRBJ2-1 | many | TRBV7-7 | TGTGCTAGCAGCTTAGGGGCGGGCTACAATGAGCAGTTCTTC | CASSLGAGYNEQFF
13 | NA | TRBJ1-2 | few | TRBV6-5 | TGTGCCAGCAGTTACTCAAGGGAGCGGGGCTACACCTTC | CASSYSRERGYTF
13 | TRBD1 | TRBJ1-1 | NA | TRBV12-3/TRBV12-4 | TGTGCCAGCACCTGGGACAGGGGGCTCGAAGCTTTCTTT | CASTWDRGLEAFF
13 | NA | TRBJ1-2 | NA | TRBV6-6 | TGTGCCAGCAGCTCTGGGACGGATTATGGCTACACCTTC | CASSSGTDYGYTF
14 | NA | TRBJ2-5 | few | TRBV11-3 | TGTGCCAGCAGCTTACTAGCGACAGGGGAGACCCAGTACTTC | CASSLLATGETQYF
14 | NA | TRBJ1-1 | NA | TRBV6-5 | TGTGCCAGCAGGGACCCGACAGGATCCACTGAAGCTTTCTTT | CASRDPTGSTEAFF
16 | TRBD2 | TRBJ2-3 | few | TRBV10-3 | TGTGCCATCAGTGAGGGTAGCGGGAGTGTCACAGATACGCAGTATTTT | CAISEGSGSVTDTQYF
15 | NA | TRBJ1-5 | NA | TRBV21-1 | TGTGCCAGCAGTAGGTCTGGACGGAGCAATCAGCCCCAGCATTTT | CASSRSGRSNQPQHF
17 | NA | TRBJ2-1 | many | TRBV28 | TGTGCCAGCAGTCATCCCAGTAATACTAGGGTTCGTAATGAGCAGTTCTTC | CASSHPSNTRVRNEQFF
14 | NA | TRBJ1-5 | NA | TRBV15 | TGTGCCACCAGCGGAAATTTTGGGGGGCAGTCCCAGCATTTT | CATSGNFGGQSQHF
16 | NA | TRBJ1-5 | many | TRBV20-1 | TGCAGTGCTAGCTCGGTAGGCTTCGGGCGCAATCAGCCCCAGCATTTT | CSASSVGFGRNQPQHF
11 | NA | TRBJ1-4 | NA | TRBV2 | TGTGCCAGCAGTGTGCGTGAAAAACTGTTTTTT | CASSVREKLFF
12 | NA | TRBJ2-1 | few | TRBV12-3/TRBV12-4 | TGTGCCAGCTCCCACGCCGGGGGTGAGCAGTTCTTC | CASSHAGGEQFF
12 | NA | TRBJ1-1 | NA | TRBV29-1 | TGCAGCGTTGGGGGGAGGAACACTGAAGCTTTCTTT | CSVGGRNTEAFF
15 | TRBD2 | TRBJ2-3 | NA | TRBV7-2 | TGTGCCAGCGGGCTCAGCGGGAGGGCCATAGATACGCAGTATTTT | CASGLSGRAIDTQYF
16 | TRBD2 | TRBJ2-3 | few | TRBV4-1 | TGCGCCAGCAGCCAAGGAGCGGGGGGGGCGGCAGATACGCAGTATTTT | CASSQGAGGAADTQYF
15 | TRBD1 | TRBJ1-3 | NA | TRBV29-1 | TGCAGCGCCGGACAGGGGGCAAGGTCTGGAAACACCATATATTTT | CSAGQGARSGNTIYF
15 | TRBD2 | TRBJ2-3 | few | TRBV4-2 | TGTGCCAGCAGCCGACGGGAGGGCCTCGCAGATACGCAGTATTTT | CASSRREGLADTQYF
12 | NA | TRBJ1-6 | few | TRBV28 | TGTGCCAGCAGGAGACAGAATTCACCCCTCCACTTT | CASRRQNSPLHF
13 | TRBD2 | TRBJ2-7 | few | TRBV5-1 | TGCGCCAGCAGCACCGGGGGGGCGAACGAGCAGTACTTC | CASSTGGANEQYF
16 | NA | TRBJ2-4 | many | TRBV6-2/TRBV6-3 | TGTGCCAGCATTCCGGGACTCCAAACGGGCAAAAACATTCAGTACTTC | CASIPGLQTGKNIQYF
13 | NA | TRBJ2-7 | few | TRBV6-2/TRBV6-3 | TGTGCCAGCAGTTACCGGGACTTCTACGAGCAGTACTTC | CASSYRDFYEQYF
14 | NA | TRBJ1-5 | NA | TRBV6-2/TRBV6-3 | TGTGCCAGCAGTTACTCAGGGTTGAGGCAGCCCCAGCATTTT | CASSYSGLRQPQHF
12 | NA | TRBJ2-2 | few | TRBV28 | TGTGCCAGCAGTTGGGCACACGGGGAGCTGTTTTTT | CASSWAHGELFF
14 | NA | TRBJ1-2 | few | TRBV20-1 | TGCAGTGCAAGACCCGGGACTGACGGATATGGCTACACCTTC | CSARPGTDGYGYTF
12 | NA | TRBJ1-5 | many | TRBV6-2/TRBV6-3 | TGTGCCAGCAGTTCAGATAATCAGCCCCAGCATTTT | CASSSDNQPQHF
13 | TRBD1 | TRBJ2-5 | few | TRBV29-1 | TGCAGCGTGCAACAGGGGGCTCAAGAGACCCAGTACTTC | CSVQQGAQETQYF
14 | TRBD2 | TRBJ2-3 | few | TRBV25-1 | TGTGCCAGCAGGGCTACCATTAGCGGGGATACGCAGTATTTT | CASRATISGDTQYF